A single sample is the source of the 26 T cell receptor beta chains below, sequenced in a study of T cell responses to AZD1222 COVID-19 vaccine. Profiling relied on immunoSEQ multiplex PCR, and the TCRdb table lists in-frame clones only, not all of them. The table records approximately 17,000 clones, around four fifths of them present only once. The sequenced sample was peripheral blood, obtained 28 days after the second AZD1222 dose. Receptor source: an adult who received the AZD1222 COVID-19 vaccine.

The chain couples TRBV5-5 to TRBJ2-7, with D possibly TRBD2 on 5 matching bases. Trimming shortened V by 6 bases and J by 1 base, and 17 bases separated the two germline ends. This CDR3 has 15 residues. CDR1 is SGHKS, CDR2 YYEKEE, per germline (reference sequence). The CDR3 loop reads CASTWGTRGSYEQYF. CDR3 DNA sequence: TGTGCCAGCACCTGGGGAACCCGAGGGTCCTACGAGCAGTACTTC.

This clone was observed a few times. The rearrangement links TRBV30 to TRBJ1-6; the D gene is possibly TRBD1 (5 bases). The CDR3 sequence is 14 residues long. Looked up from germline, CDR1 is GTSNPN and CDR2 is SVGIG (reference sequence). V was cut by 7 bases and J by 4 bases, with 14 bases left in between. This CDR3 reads CASTVKLYNSPLHF. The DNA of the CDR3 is TGTGCCTCGACAGTTAAACTATATAATTCACCCCTCCACTTT. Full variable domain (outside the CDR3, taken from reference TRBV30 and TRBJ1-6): SQTIHQWPATLVQPVGSPLSLECTVEGTSNPNLYWYRQAAGRGLQLLFYSVGIGQISSEVPQNLSASRPQDRQFILSSKKLLLSDSGFYLCASTVKLYNSPLHFGNGTRLTVT.

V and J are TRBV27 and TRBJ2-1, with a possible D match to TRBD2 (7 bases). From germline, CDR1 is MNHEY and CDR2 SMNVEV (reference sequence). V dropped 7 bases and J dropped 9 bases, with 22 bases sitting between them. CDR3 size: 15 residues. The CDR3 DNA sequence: TGTGCCAGCAAAATCTCGGGGGGCCCGTTAGGTGAGCAGTTCTTC. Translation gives CASKISGGPLGEQFF.

The DNA for the CDR3 is TGTGCCAGCAGTTTAACGGGAACTAATGAAAAACTGTTTTTT. Its protein product is CASSLTGTNEKLFF. This chain links TRBV27 with TRBJ1-4, with D unclear. This CDR3 is built from 14 residues. CDR1 and CDR2 from the germline V gene are MNHEY and SMNVEV (reference sequence). V was pared by 2 bases and J by 1 base, with 5 bases between.

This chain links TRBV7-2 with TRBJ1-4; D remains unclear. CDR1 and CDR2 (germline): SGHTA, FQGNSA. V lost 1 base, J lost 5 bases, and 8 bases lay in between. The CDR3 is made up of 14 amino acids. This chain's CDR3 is CASSLVPANEKLFF. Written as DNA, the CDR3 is TGTGCCAGCAGCTTAGTCCCGGCGAATGAAAAACTGTTTTTT. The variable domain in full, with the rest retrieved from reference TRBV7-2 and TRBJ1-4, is GAGVSQSPSNKVTEKGKDVELRCDPISGHTALYWYRQSLGQGLEFLIYFQGNSAPDKSGLPSDRFSAERTGGSVSTLTIQRTQQEDSAVYLCASSLVPANEKLFFGSGTQLSVL.

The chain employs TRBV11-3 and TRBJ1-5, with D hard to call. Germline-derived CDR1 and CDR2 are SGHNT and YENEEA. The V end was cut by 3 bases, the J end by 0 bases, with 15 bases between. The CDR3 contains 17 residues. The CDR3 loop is CASSLKPTPNSNQPQHF. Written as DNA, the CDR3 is TGTGCCAGCAGCTTGAAACCCACGCCGAATAGCAATCAGCCCCAGCATTTT.

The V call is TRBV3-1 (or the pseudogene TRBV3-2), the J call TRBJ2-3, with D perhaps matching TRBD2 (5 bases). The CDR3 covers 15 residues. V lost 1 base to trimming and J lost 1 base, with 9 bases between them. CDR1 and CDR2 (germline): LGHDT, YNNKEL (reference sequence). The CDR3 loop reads CASSQGTVGTDTQYF. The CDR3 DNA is TGTGCCAGCAGCCAAGGGACTGTGGGCACAGATACGCAGTATTTT.

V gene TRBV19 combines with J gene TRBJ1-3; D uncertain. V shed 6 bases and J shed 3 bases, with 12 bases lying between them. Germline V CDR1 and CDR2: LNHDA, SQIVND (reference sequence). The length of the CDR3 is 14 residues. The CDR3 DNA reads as TGTGCCAGTAGCCCGTCCGTGGGTGGAAACACCATATATTTT. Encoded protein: CASSPSVGGNTIYF.

CDR3 protein: CASKSRGTQPQHF. CDR3 nucleotide sequence: TGTGCCAGTAAGTCCAGGGGGACTCAGCCCCAGCATTTT. This chain links TRBV19 with TRBJ1-5, with 7 bases matching TRBD1. V was pared by 7 bases and J by 6 bases, with 6 bases of the junction left unmatched. CDR1 and CDR2 from the germline V gene are LNHDA and SQIVND (reference sequence). The CDR3 runs 13 residues.

CDR3 amino acids: CSVGETGSVEQYF. In nucleotides, the CDR3 is TGCAGCGTTGGGGAAACAGGGAGTGTCGAGCAGTACTTC. This chain joins TRBV29-1 and TRBJ2-7, with a tentative D call TRBD1 (6 bases). The length of the CDR3 is 13 residues. With 4 bases removed from V and 6 bases from J, the gap between germline ends came to 16 bases. Germline CDR1 reads SQVTM; CDR2 reads ANQGSEA.

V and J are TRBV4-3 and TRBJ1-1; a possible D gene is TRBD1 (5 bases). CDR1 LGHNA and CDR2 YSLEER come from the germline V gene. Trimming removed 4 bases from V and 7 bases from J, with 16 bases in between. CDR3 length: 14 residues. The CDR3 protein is CASSLVDQQDEAFF. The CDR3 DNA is TGCGCCAGCAGCCTAGTGGACCAACAGGATGAAGCTTTCTTT.

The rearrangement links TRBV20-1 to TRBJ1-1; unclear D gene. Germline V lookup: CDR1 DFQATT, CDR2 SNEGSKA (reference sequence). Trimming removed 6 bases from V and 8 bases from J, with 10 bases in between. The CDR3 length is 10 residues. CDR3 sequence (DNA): TGCAGTGCCCCAGACGGGGAAGCTTTCTTT. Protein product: CSAPDGEAFF.

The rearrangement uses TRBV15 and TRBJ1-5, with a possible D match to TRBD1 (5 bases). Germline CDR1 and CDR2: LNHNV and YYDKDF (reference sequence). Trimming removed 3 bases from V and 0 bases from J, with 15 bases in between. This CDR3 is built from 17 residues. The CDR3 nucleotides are TGTGCCACCAGCAGGAAAGCGGGACTCAATAGCAATCAGCCCCAGCATTTT. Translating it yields CATSRKAGLNSNQPQHF.

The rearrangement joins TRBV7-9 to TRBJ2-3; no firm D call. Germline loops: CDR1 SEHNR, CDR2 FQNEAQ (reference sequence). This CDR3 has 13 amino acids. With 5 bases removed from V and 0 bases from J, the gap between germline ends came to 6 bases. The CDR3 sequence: CASSPASTDTQYF. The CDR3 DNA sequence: TGTGCCAGCAGCCCCGCCAGCACAGATACGCAGTATTTT.

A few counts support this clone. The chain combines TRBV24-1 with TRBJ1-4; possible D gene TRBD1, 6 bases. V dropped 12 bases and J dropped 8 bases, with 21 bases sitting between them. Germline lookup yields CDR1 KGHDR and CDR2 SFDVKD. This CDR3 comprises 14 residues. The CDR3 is CASPRGGSREKLFF. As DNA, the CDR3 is TGTGCCTCCCCCCGAGGGGGATCACGCGAAAAACTGTTTTTT.

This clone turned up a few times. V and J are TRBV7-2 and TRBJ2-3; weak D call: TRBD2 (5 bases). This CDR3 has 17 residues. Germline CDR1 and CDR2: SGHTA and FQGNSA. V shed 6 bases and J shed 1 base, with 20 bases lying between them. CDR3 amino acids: CASSSIRVVEGTDTQYF. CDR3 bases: TGTGCCAGCAGTTCCATCCGGGTGGTGGAGGGCACAGATACGCAGTATTTT.

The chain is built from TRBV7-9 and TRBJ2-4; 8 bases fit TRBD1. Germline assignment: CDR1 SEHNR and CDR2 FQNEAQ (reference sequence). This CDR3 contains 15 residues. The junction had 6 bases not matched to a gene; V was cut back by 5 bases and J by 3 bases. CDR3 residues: CASSASGTGKNIQYF. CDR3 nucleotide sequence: TGTGCCAGCAGCGCCTCCGGGACAGGCAAAAACATTCAGTACTTC.

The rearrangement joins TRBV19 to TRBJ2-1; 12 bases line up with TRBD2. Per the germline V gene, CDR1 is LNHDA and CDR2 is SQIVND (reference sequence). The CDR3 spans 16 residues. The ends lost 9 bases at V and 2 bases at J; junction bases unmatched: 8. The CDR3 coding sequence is TGTGCCAGCACAACTAGCGGGGGGACCGCCTACAATGAGCAGTTCTTC. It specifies CASTTSGGTAYNEQFF.

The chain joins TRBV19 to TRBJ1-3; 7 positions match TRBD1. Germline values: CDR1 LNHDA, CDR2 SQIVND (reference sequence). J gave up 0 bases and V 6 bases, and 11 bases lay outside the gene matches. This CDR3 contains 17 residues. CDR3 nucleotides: TGTGCCAGTAGGGATTCGGGACAGCCGTTCTCTGGAAACACCATATATTTT. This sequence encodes CASRDSGQPFSGNTIYF.

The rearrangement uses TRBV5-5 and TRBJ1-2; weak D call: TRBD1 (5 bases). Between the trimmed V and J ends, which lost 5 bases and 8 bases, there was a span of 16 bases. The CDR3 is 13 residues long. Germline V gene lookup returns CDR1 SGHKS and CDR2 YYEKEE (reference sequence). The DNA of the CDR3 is TGTGCCAGCAGACAACCCGGGACTGGGGGCTACACCTTC. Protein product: CASRQPGTGGYTF.

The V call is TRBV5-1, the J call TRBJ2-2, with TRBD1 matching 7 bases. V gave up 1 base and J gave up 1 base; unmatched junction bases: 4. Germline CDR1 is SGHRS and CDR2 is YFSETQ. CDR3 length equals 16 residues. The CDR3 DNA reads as TGCGCCAGCAGCTTGCGACAGGGATTGAACACCGGGGAGCTGTTTTTT. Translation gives CASSLRQGLNTGELFF. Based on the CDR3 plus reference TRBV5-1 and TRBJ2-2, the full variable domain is KAGVTQTPRYLIKTRGQQVTLSCSPISGHRSVSWYQQTPGQGLQFLFEYFSETQRNKGNFPGRFSGRQFSNSRSEMNVSTLELGDSALYLCASSLRQGLNTGELFFGEGSRLTVL.

CDR3 DNA sequence: TGTGCCAGCAAGGGATCGAGAGGGAACCACGAGCAGTACTTC. Residues: CASKGSRGNHEQYF. The V gene is TRBV6-5, the J gene TRBJ2-7, with D perhaps TRBD2 (5 bases). Per the germline V gene, CDR1 is MNHEY and CDR2 is SVGAGI. This CDR3 spans 14 amino acids. Trimming shortened V by 7 bases and J by 5 bases, and 18 bases separated the two germline ends.

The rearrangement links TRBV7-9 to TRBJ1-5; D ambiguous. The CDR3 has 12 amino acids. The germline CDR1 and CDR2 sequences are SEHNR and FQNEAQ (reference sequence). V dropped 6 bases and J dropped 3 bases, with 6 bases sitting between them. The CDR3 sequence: CASSSNNQPQHF. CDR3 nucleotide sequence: TGTGCCAGCAGTTCTAACAATCAGCCCCAGCATTTT.

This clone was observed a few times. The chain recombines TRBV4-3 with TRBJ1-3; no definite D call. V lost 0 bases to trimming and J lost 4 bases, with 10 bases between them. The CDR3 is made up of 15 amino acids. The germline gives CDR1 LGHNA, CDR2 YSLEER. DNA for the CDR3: TGCGCCAGCAGCCAAGATACGGTCTCGGGAAACACCATATATTTT. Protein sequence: CASSQDTVSGNTIYF.

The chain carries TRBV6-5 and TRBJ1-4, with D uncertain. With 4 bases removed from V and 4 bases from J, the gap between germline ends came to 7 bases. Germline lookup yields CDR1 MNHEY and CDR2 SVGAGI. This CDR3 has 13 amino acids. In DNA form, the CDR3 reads TGTGCCAGCAGTTCGGGGTTTAATGAAAAACTGTTTTTT. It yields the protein CASSSGFNEKLFF.

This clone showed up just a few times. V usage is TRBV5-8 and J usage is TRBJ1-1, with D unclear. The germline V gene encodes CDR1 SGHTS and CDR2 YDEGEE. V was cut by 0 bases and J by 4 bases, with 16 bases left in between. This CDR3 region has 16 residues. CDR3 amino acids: CASSLESGQVATEAFF. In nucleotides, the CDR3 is TGTGCCAGCAGCTTGGAGAGTGGCCAGGTTGCCACTGAAGCTTTCTTT.